Only one count was recorded for the clone carrying this T cell receptor (beta chain). The record originates from a study of blood T cell repertoires in COVID-19. Whole-study context: Donors in the United States, Italy and Spain gave samples during acute or convalescent COVID-19.

V was shortened by 3 bases and J by 8 bases, with 8 bases between the two germline ends. The CDR3 is made up of 12 amino acids. Data came from immunoSEQ multiplex PCR; TCRdb stores just in-frame clones and leaves some out. The sample records 200,000 or so clones, 70% to 90% being singletons. This clonotype was obtained from a man between 65 and 80 years old with active or convalescent COVID-19. This chain uses TRBV12-3 or TRBV12-4 with TRBJ1-5; weak D call: TRBD1 (5 bases). Material for sequencing was peripheral blood. The CDR3 sequence is CASSLDIKPQHF. CDR3 DNA: TGTGCCAGCAGTTTGGACATAAAGCCCCAGCATTTT.